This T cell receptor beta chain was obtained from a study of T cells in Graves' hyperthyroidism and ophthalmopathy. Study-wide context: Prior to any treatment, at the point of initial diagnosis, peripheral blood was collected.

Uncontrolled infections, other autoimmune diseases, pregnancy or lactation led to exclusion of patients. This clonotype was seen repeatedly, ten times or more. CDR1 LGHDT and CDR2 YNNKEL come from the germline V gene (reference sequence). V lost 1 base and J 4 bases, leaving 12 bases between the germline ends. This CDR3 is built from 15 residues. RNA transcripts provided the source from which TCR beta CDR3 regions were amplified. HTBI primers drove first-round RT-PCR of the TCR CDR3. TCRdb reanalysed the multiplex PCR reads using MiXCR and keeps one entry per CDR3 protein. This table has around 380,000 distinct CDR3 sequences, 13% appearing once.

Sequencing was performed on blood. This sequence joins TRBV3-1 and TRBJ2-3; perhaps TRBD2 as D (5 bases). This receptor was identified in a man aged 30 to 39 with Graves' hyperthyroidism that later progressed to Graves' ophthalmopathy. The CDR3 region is CASSQVTGGSDTQYF. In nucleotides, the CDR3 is TGTGCCAGCAGCCAAGTAACTGGAGGATCAGATACGCAGTATTTT.